This T cell receptor beta chain was sequenced in a study of beta chain features in type 1 diabetes. General study points: The question left open here concerned HLA type influencing TCRB rearrangement.

The whole isolated RNA underwent reverse transcription, so sequencing captured expressed TCRB transcripts. Using immunoSEQ multiplex PCR, the repertoire was profiled, and TCRdb retains in-frame clones only, with some absent. The profile shows about 140,000 clones, approximately 9.8% of them singletons. Germline V CDR1 and CDR2: SGHNT, YYREEE (reference sequence). CDR3 size: 12 residues. Trimming shortened V by 5 bases and J by 6 bases, and 11 bases separated the two germline ends. About this clone: As yet, its antigen is unknown.

The sample was central memory CD4+ T cells from blood. The receptor was derived from a middle-aged woman in good health. The gene calls are TRBV5-4 and TRBJ1-2, with D unresolved. CDR3 amino acids: CASSPDTNGYTF. CDR3 nucleotide sequence: TGTGCCAGCAGTCCCGACACCAATGGCTACACCTTC. Supplemented by reference TRBV5-4 and TRBJ1-2, the full variable domain reads ETGVTQSPTHLIKTRGQQVTLRCSSQSGHNTVSWYQQALGQGPQFIFQYYREEENGRGNFPPRFSGLQFPNYSSELNVNALELDDSALYLCASSPDTNGYTFGSGTRLTVV.